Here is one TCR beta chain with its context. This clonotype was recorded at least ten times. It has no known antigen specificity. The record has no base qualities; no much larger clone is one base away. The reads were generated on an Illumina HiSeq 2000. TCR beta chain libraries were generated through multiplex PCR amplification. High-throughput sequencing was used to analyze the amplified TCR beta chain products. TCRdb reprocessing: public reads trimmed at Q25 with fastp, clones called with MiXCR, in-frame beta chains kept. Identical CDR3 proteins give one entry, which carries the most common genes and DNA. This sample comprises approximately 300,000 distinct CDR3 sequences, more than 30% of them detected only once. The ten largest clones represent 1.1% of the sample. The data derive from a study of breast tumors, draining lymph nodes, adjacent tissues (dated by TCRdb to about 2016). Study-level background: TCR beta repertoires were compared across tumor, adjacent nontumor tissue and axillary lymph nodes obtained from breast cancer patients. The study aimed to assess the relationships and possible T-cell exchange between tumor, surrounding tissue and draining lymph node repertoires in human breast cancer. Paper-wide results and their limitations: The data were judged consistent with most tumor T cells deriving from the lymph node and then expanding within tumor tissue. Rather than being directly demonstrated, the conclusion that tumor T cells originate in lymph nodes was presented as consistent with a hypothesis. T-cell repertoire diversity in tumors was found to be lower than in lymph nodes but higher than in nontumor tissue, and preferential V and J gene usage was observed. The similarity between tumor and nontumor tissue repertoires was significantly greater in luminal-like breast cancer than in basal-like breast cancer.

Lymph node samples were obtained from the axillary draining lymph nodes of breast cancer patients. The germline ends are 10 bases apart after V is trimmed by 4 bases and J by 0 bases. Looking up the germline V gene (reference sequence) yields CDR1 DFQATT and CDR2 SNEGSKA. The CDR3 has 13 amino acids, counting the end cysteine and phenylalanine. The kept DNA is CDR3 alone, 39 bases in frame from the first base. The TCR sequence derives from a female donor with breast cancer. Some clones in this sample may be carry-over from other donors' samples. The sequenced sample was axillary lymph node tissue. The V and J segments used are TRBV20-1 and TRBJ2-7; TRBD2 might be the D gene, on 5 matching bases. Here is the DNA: TGCAGTGCTACCGGGATCAGCTCCTACGAGCAGTACTTC. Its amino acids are CSATGISSYEQYF.